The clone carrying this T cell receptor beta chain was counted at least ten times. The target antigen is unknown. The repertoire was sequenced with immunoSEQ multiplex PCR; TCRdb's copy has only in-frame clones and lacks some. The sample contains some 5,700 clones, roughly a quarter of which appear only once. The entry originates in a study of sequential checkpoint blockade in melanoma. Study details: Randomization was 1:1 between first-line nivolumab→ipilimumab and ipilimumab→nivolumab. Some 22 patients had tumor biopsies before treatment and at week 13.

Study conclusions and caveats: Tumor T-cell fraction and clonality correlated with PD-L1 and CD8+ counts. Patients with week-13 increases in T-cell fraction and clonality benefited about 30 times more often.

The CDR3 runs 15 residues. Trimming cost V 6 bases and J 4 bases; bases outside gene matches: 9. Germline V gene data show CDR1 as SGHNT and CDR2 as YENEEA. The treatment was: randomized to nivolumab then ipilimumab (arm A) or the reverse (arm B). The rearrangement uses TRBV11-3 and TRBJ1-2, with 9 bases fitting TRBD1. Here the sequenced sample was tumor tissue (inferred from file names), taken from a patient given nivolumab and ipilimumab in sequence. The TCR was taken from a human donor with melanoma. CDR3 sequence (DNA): TGTGCCAGCAGTAAGACCACAGGGGGCGGCTATGGCTACACCTTC. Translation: CASSKTTGGGYGYTF.